This paragraph covers one TCR beta chain sequence. It lacks a known antigen. No per-base quality is available; no much larger clone lies one base away. Each collaborating institution followed its own protocols to collect whole blood in K2EDTA tubes. For TCRbeta analysis, collaborators shipped samples in one of three forms: frozen whole blood, isolated PBMCs, or DNA extracted from either of those sample types. The data are from a study of blood T cell repertoires in COVID-19 (dated by TCRdb to 2020 to 2022). Background for the entire study: Collaborator samples came from the United States, Italy and Spain and covered acute and convalescent phases of COVID-19. Where available, HLA class I and class II types were taken from metadata supplied by the sample provider and were not determined by assay-based typing. The samples were drawn from two sources: the first 160 participants of the ongoing ImmuneRACE study, and about 1,300 subjects contributed by 6 global collaborators. The material from the prospective study consisted of cDNA or gDNA derived from T cells, B-cell-depleted T cells, or PBMCs. Subjects who had been exposed to COVID-19, were actively infected with it, or had recovered from it provided the deeply sampled blood TCRbeta repertoires that made up the dataset. Nearly every sample came with metadata listing a de-identified subject ID, COVID-19 status, age in years and sex. The repertoires were made available in a free public database intended to serve as a resource for research on the immune response to SARS-CoV-2.

The germline V gene (reference sequence) sets CDR1 to MNHNY and CDR2 to SVGAGI. The CDR3 measures 14 amino acids from cysteine to phenylalanine. The retained sequence is limited to the CDR3, 42 bases, with the frame set at the first base. Cut back by 5 bases and 0 bases, the V and J ends lie 8 bases apart. Here is what the overall study found, with its caveats: The quantity of clinical and demographic metadata differed by source and by participant and was supplied without curation.

The immunoSEQ Assay, a bias-controlled multiplex PCR, was used to amplify TCRbeta CDR3 regions from genomic DNA. Per the authors' processing: The number of nucleated cells in each sample was estimated by amplification of reference gene primers within the assay. To quantify the absolute abundance of each unique TCRbeta CDR3 rearrangement, sequence reads were collapsed and filtered. For each sample, productive Simpson clonality was calculated as the square root of Simpson's diversity index across productive rearrangements. TCRdb took over this immuneACCESS table, retaining in-frame rearrangements with V and J assigned. Such tables are incomplete; in checked studies, under half of the missing clones stem from an unresolved V gene, and the remainder is unexplained. Clone size and the V and J calls come from that table; the DNA yielded D and trimming. The sample table holds about 140,000 clones, of which roughly 84% were seen once. The ten largest clones represent about 8% of the sample.

Sample: peripheral blood. The sequence derives from a woman aged 60 to 75 with acute or convalescent COVID-19. The chain employs TRBV6-6 and TRBJ1-3, with no confident D gene call. The nucleotides read TGTGCCAGCAGTGGGCGGGTCTCTGGAAACACCATATATTTT. Its protein product is CASSGRVSGNTIYF.